This T cell receptor beta chain is drawn from a study of identifying expanded T cells in peripheral blood. Germline V CDR1 and CDR2: LNHDA, SQIVND (reference sequence). Trimming left V 11 bases short and J 2 bases short, with 15 bases between. The CDR3 spans 14 residues. Findings of the study overall: About 1.2 clones differed between technical replicates, versus about 15 and 19 over time. Variance in clone template counts between approximately two-week samples significantly increased with total template count across all healthy donors.

Method: immunoSEQ multiplex PCR; TCRdb's copy keeps in-frame clones and lacks some. The sample contains 50,000 to 70,000 clones, around 87% of which appear only once. As to this clone: What it binds is not known.

Sequences were obtained from blood. V usage is TRBV19 and J usage is TRBJ2-2, with D perhaps TRBD1 (6 bases). This receptor was taken from a person aged 18-70 years in good health. Written as DNA, the CDR3 is TGTGCCGTCCCGGCAGGGGAAAACACCGGGGAGCTGTTTTTT. Residues: CAVPAGENTGELFF.